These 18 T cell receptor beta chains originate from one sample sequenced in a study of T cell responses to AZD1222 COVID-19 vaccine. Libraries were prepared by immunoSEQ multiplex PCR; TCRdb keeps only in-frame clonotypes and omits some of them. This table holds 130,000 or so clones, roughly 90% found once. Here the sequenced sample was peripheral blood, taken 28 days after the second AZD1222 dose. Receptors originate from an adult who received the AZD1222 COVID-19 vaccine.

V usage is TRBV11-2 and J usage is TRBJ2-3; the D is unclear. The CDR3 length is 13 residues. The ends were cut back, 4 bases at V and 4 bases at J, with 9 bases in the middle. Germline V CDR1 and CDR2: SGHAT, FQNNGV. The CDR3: CASSSSNPDTQYF. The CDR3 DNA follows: TGTGCCAGCAGCTCCTCAAACCCAGATACGCAGTATTTT.

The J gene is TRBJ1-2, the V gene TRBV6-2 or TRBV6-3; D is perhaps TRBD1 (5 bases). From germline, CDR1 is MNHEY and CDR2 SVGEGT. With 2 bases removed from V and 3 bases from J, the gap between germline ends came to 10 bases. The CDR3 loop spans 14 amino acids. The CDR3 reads CASSYAVGDYGYTF. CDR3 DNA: TGTGCCAGCAGTTACGCGGTAGGGGACTATGGCTACACCTTC.

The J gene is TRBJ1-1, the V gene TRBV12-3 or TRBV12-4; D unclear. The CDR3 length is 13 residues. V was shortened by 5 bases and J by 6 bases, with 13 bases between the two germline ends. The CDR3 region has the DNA TGTGCCAGCAGTCTGATAAGGACGGCTGAAGCTTTCTTT. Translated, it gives CASSLIRTAEAFF.

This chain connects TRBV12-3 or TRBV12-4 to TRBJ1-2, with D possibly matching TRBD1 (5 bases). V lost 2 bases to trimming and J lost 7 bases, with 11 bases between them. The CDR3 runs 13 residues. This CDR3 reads CASSLSAGFGYTF. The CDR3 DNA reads TGTGCCAGCAGTTTATCCGCAGGGTTTGGCTACACCTTC.

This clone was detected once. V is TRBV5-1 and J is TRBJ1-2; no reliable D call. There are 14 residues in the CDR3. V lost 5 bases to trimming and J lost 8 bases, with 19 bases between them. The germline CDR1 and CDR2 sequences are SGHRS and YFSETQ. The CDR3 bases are TGCGCCAGCAGGCCTCGCGTTGGGGAGGGCGGCTACACCTTC. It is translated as CASRPRVGEGGYTF.

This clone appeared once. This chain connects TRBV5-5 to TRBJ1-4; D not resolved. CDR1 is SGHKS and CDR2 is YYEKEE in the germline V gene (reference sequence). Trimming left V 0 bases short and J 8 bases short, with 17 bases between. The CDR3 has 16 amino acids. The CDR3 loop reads CASSLGAGGRGEKLFF. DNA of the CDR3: TGTGCCAGCAGCTTGGGGGCCGGAGGGAGAGGCGAAAAACTGTTTTTT.

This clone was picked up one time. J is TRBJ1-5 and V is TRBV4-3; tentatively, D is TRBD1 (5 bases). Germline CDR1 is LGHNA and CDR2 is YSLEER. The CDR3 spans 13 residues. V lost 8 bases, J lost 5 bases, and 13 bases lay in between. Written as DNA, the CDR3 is TGCGCCAGCTCCAAAGGGGAGGATCAGCCCCAGCATTTT. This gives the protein CASSKGEDQPQHF.

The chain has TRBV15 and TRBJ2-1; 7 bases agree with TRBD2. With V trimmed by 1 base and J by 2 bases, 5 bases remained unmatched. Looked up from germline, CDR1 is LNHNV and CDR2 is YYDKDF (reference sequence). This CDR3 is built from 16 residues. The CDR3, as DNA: TGTGCCACCAGCAGAGGGGGGGGTTTGGCCTACAATGAGCAGTTCTTC. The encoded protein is CATSRGGGLAYNEQFF.

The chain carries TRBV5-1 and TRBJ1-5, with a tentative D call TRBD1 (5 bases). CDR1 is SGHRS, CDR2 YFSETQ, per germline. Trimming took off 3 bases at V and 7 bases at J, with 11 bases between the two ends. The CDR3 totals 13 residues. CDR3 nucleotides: TGCGCCAGCAGCTGGGGGGGTGGACAGCCCCAGCATTTT. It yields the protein CASSWGGGQPQHF. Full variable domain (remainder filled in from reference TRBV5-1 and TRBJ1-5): KAGVTQTPRYLIKTRGQQVTLSCSPISGHRSVSWYQQTPGQGLQFLFEYFSETQRNKGNFPGRFSGRQFSNSRSEMNVSTLELGDSALYLCASSWGGGQPQHFGDGTRLSIL.

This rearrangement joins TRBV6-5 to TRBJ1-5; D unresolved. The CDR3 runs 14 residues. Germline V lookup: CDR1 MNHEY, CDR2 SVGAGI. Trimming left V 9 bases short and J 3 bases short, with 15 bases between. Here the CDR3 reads CASSGVGYNQPQHF. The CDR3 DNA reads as TGTGCCAGTAGCGGAGTGGGGTACAATCAGCCCCAGCATTTT.

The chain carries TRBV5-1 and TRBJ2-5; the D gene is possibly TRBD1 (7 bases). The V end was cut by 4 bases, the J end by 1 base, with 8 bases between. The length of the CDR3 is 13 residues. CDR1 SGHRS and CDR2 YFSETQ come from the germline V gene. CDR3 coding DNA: TGCGCCAGCAGCCAGGGGGGCCAAGAGACCCAGTACTTC. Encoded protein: CASSQGGQETQYF.

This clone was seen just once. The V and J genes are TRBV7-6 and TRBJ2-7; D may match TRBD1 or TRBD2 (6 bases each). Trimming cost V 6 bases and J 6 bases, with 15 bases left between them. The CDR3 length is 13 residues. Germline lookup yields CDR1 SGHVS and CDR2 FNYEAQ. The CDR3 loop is CASSSGEAGEQYF. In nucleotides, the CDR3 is TGTGCCAGCAGTTCAGGGGAGGCGGGCGAGCAGTACTTC.

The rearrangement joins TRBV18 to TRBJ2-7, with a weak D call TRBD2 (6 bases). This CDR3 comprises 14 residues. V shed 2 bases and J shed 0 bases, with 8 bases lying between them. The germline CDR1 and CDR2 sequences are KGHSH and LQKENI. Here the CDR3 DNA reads TGTGCCAGCTCACCAGCGGGGTTCTCCTACGAGCAGTACTTC. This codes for CASSPAGFSYEQYF. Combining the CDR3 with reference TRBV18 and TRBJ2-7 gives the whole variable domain NAGVMQNPRHLVRRRGQEARLRCSPMKGHSHVYWYRQLPEEGLKFMVYLQKENIIDESGMPKERFSAEFPKEGPSILRIQQVVRGDSAAYFCASSPAGFSYEQYFGPGTRLTVT.

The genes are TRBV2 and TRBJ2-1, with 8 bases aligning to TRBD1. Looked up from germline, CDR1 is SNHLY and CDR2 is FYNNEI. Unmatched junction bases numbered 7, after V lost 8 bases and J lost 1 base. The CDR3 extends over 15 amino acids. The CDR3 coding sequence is TGTGCCAGCGGCCCTCGACAGGGGTCCTACAATGAGCAGTTCTTC. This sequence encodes CASGPRQGSYNEQFF. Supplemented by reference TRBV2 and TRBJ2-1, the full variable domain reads EPEVTQTPSHQVTQMGQEVILRCVPISNHLYFYWYRQILGQKVEFLVSFYNNEISEKSEIFDDQFSVERPDGSNFTLKIRSTKLEDSAMYFCASGPRQGSYNEQFFGPGTRLTVL.

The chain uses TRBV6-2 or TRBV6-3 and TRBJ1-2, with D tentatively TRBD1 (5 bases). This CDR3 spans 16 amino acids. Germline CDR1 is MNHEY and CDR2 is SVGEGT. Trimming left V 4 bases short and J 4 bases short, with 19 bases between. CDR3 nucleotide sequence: TGTGCCAGCAGTTCCACGGGACCGCAAAACCTCTATGGCTACACCTTC. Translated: CASSSTGPQNLYGYTF.

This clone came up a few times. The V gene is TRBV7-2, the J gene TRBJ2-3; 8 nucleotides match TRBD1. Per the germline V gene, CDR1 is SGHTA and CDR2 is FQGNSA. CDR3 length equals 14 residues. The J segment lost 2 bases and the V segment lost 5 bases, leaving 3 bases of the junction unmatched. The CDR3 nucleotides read TGTGCCAGCAGCCCAGGGGGCTACACAGATACGCAGTATTTT. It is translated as CASSPGGYTDTQYF.

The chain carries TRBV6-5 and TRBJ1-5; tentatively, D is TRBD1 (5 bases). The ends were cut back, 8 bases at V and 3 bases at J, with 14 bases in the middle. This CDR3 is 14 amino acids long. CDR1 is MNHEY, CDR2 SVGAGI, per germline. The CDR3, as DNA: TGTGCCAGCCGGGACCCCTATACCAATCAGCCCCAGCATTTT. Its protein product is CASRDPYTNQPQHF.

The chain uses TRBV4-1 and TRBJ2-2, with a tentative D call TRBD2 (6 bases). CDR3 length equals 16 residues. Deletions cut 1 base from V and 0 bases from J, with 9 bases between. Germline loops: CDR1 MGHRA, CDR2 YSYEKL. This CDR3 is CASSQGRGPNTGELFF. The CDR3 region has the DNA TGCGCCAGCAGCCAAGGGAGGGGACCGAACACCGGGGAGCTGTTTTTT.